These 13 T cell receptor beta chains came from one sample sequenced in a study of control samples from healthy donors and cancer patients. Assay used: immunoSEQ multiplex PCR; TCRdb lists only in-frame clones, some missing. The repertoire holds some 100,000 clones, with 90% as singletons. The sequencing sample was made of blood. Every receptor here comes from a human donor in good health. The donor label of this sample is uncertain.

The rearrangement links TRBV5-1 to TRBJ1-1; 7 bases align to TRBD1. The germline CDR1 and CDR2 sequences are SGHRS and YFSETQ. With V trimmed by 0 bases and J by 0 bases, 2 bases remained unmatched. This CDR3 has 15 amino acids. CDR3: CASSLGTGLNTEAFF. For the CDR3, the DNA is TGCGCCAGCAGCTTGGGGACAGGCTTGAACACTGAAGCTTTCTTT. The full variable domain, with the rest looked up from reference TRBV5-1 and TRBJ1-1, is KAGVTQTPRYLIKTRGQQVTLSCSPISGHRSVSWYQQTPGQGLQFLFEYFSETQRNKGNFPGRFSGRQFSNSRSEMNVSTLELGDSALYLCASSLGTGLNTEAFFGQGTRLTVV.

The chain has TRBV28 and TRBJ2-7; TRBD1 is a possible D gene (6 bases). This CDR3 comprises 13 residues. Germline V gene lookup returns CDR1 MDHEN and CDR2 SYDVKM. The germline V and J ends were trimmed by 3 bases and 2 bases, with 8 bases remaining between them. The CDR3 reads CASSLDSAYEQYF. CDR3 DNA sequence: TGTGCCAGCAGTTTGGACAGTGCCTACGAGCAGTACTTC. The full variable domain, rest sourced from reference TRBV28 and TRBJ2-7, is DVKVTQSSRYLVKRTGEKVFLECVQDMDHENMFWYRQDPGLGLRLIYFSYDVKMKEKGDIPEGYSVSREKKERFSLILESASTNQTSMYLCASSLDSAYEQYFGPGTRLTVT.

This clone came up a few times. The sample contains more than one DNA sequence encoding this CDR3. The chain joins TRBV5-6 to TRBJ2-6; D is unclear. CDR3 size: 15 residues. Germline V gives CDR1 SGHDT, CDR2 YYEEEE. Trimming took 0 bases from V and 4 from J, leaving 8 bases between them. The CDR3 DNA reads as TGTGCCAGCAGCTTGGGAGGCCCCGGGGCCAACGTCCTGACTTTC. Its protein product is CASSLGGPGANVLTF.

The chain employs TRBV2 and TRBJ1-2, with 9 bases that match TRBD1. This CDR3 contains 15 residues. The V and J ends lost 8 bases and 4 bases, in that order; junction bases with no gene match: 11. The germline CDR1 and CDR2 sequences are SNHLY and FYNNEI. CDR3 coding DNA: TGTGCCAGCGTACTCAAGGACAGGGGATTCTATGGCTACACCTTC. Translating it yields CASVLKDRGFYGYTF.

This clone was seen only a few times. This rearrangement joins TRBV24-1 to TRBJ2-3; 7 bases align to TRBD2. After removal of 9 bases from V and 1 base from J, the junction contained 3 bases not matched to a gene. CDR3 length: 13 residues. Germline V gives CDR1 KGHDR, CDR2 SFDVKD. CDR3 sequence reads: CATGAGGTDTQYF. The CDR3 nucleotides read TGTGCCACCGGGGCGGGGGGCACAGATACGCAGTATTTT.

The chain employs TRBV5-4 and TRBJ1-6; a possible D gene is TRBD1 (5 bases). The germline V gene has CDR1 SGHNT and CDR2 YYREEE (reference sequence). The CDR3 length is 16 residues. The V and J ends lost 0 bases and 7 bases respectively, with 14 bases between them. CDR3 loop: CASSLDRQGTNSPLHF. In nucleotides, the CDR3 is TGTGCCAGCAGCTTGGACCGTCAGGGAACGAATTCACCCCTCCACTTT.

This clone was seen a handful of times. The chain combines TRBV27 with TRBJ1-6; D is unresolved. The V gene's germline CDR1 is MNHEY and CDR2 SMNVEV (reference sequence). V lost 2 bases to trimming and J lost 9 bases, with 5 bases between them. The CDR3 extends over 12 amino acids. The CDR3 reads CASSLKGSPLHF. In DNA, the CDR3 is TGTGCCAGCAGTTTAAAGGGTTCACCCCTCCACTTT.

CDR3 nucleotide sequence: TGTGCCAGCAGCGTAGGTGGAGGACCCTACAATGAGCAGTTCTTC. It specifies CASSVGGGPYNEQFF. The rearrangement joins TRBV9 to TRBJ2-1, with D possibly matching TRBD2 (5 bases). Germline V CDR1 and CDR2: SGDLS, YYNGEE. V was trimmed by 0 bases and J by 2 bases, leaving 9 bases between them. The CDR3 has 15 residues.

The V and J genes are TRBV28 and TRBJ1-2; the match to TRBD1 covers 8 bases. Trimming removed 8 bases from V and 8 bases from J; junction bases left unmatched: 10. The germline V gene has CDR1 MDHEN and CDR2 SYDVKM. The CDR3 consists of 13 residues. In nucleotides, the CDR3 is TGTGCCAGCGACAGGACAGGGTCAGGAGGCTACACCTTC. Translating gives CASDRTGSGGYTF.

In this sample, this clone turned up once. The rearrangement links TRBV25-1 to TRBJ1-4; D unclear. The V end was cut by 1 base, the J end by 4 bases, with 10 bases between. The CDR3 consists of 15 residues. Germline lookup yields CDR1 MGHDK and CDR2 SYGVNS. In DNA, the CDR3 is TGTGCCAGCAGTGAATTGGGCAGCCTTAATGAAAAACTGTTTTTT. Translating gives CASSELGSLNEKLFF. Together with reference TRBV25-1 and TRBJ1-4, the CDR3 gives the full variable domain: EADIYQTPRYLVIGTGKKITLECSQTMGHDKMYWYQQDPGMELHLIHYSYGVNSTEKGDLSSESTVSRIRTEHFPLTLESARPSHTSQYLCASSELGSLNEKLFFGSGTQLSVL.

The rearrangement joins TRBV5-1 to TRBJ2-2; a weak D match, TRBD1 (5 bases). The germline V gene encodes CDR1 SGHRS and CDR2 YFSETQ. The V and J ends lost 1 base and 4 bases respectively, with 8 bases between them. The CDR3 is 14 residues long. This chain's CDR3 is CASSLTGATGELFF. The DNA of the CDR3 is TGCGCCAGCAGCTTGACAGGTGCCACCGGGGAGCTGTTTTTT.

J is TRBJ1-2 and V is TRBV28; 9 nucleotides align to TRBD1. Germline trimming cut 2 bases from V and 8 bases from J; bases unmatched to any gene: 6. The CDR3 sequence is 14 residues long. Germline CDR1 is MDHEN and CDR2 is SYDVKM. The CDR3 sequence: CASSLGTGRVGYTF. The CDR3 region has the DNA TGTGCCAGCAGTTTAGGGACAGGGAGAGTCGGCTACACCTTC.

The V call is TRBV27, the J call TRBJ1-5; no clear D gene. Trimming took 0 bases from V and 0 from J, leaving 3 bases between them. The CDR3 is made up of 14 amino acids. Germline V gives CDR1 MNHEY, CDR2 SMNVEV (reference sequence). The CDR3 coding sequence is TGTGCCAGCAGTTTATCGGATAGCAATCAGCCCCAGCATTTT. Its protein product is CASSLSDSNQPQHF.